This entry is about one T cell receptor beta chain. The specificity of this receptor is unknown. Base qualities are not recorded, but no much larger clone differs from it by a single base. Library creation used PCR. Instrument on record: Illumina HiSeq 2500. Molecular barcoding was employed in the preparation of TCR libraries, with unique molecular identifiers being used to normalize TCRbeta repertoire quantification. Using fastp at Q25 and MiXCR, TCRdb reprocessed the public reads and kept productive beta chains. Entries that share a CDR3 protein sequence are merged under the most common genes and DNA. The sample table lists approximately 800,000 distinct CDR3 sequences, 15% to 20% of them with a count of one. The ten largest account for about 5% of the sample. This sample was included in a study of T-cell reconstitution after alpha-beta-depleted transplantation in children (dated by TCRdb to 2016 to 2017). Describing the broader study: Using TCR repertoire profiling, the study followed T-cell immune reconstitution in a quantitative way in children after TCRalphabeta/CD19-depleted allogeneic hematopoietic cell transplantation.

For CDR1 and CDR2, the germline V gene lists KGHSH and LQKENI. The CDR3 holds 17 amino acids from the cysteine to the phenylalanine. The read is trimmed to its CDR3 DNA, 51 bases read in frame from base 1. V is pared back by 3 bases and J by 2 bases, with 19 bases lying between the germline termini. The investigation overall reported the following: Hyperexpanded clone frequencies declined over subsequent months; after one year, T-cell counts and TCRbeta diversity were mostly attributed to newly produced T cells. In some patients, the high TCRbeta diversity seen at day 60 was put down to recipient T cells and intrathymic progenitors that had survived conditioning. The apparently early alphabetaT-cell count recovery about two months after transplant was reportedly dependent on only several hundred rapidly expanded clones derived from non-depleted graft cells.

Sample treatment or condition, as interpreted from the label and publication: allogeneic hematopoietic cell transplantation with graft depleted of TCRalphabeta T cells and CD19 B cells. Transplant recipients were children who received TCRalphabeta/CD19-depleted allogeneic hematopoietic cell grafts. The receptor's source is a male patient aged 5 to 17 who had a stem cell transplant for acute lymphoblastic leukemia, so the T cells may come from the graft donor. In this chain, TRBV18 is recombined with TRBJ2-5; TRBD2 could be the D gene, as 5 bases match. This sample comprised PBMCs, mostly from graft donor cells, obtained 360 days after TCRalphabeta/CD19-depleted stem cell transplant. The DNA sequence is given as TGTGCCAGCTCACCCCAACCCATTTTACTAGGACAAGAGACCCAGTACTTC. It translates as CASSPQPILLGQETQYF.